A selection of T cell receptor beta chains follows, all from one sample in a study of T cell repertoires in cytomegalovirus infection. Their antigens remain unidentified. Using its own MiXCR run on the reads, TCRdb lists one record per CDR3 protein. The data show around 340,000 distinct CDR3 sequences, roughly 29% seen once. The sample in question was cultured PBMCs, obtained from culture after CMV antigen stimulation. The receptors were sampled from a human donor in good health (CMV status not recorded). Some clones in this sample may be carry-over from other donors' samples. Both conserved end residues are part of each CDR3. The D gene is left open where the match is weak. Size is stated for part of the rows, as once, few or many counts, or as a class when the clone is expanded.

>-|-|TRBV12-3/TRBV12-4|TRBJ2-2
TGTGCCAGCAGACCGCAAAATTTTACAGGGCTGGGGACCGGGGAGCTGTTTTTT
CASRPQNFTGLGTGELFF
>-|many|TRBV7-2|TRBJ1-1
TGTGCCAGCAGGGAGGCAGTAGAAGCTTTCTTT
CASREAVEAFF
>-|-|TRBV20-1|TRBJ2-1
TGCAGTGCTAGAGGTCCCCTAGAGCAGTTCTTC
CSARGPLEQFF
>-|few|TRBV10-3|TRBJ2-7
TGTGCCATCGGGGGTGGGGACCGTACCTACGAGCAGTACTTC
CAIGGGDRTYEQYF
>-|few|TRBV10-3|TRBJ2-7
TGTGCCATCAGTGATGACGGTATCCCTCTTCGCGAGCAGTACTTC
CAISDDGIPLREQYF
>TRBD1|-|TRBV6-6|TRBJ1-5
TGTGCCAGCAGTTACGTGGACAGGGGCCAGCCCCAGCATTTT
CASSYVDRGQPQHF
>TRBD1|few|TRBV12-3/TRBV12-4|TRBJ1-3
TGTGCCAGCAGGGACAGGCAAACCTCTGGAAACACCATATATTTT
CASRDRQTSGNTIYF
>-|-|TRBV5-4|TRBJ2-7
TGTGCCAGCAGCTTGTTTTCGTTGGGCGGCGCCTACGAGCAGTACTTC
CASSLFSLGGAYEQYF
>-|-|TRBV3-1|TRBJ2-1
TGTGCCAGCAGCCAAGAGGGGGCGATCAATGAGCAGTTCTTC
CASSQEGAINEQFF
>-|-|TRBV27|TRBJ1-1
TGTGCCAGCAGCTCAGCTACTGGCGGGTCTTTCTTT
CASSSATGGSFF
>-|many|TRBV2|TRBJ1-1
TGTGCCAGCAGTATGACTCAGAACACTGAAGCTTTCTTT
CASSMTQNTEAFF
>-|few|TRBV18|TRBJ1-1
TGTGCCAGCTCACCGTTTAAAGGGGGCACTGAAGCTTTCTTT
CASSPFKGGTEAFF
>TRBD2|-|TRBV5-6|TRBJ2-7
TGTGCCAGCAGCCGGGGTAAGCGTCAGCGGGGGATCTACGAGCAGTACTTC
CASSRGKRQRGIYEQYF
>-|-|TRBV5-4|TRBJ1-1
TGTGCCAGTCCGCAGATTGAGAACACTGAAGCTTTCTTT
CASPQIENTEAFF
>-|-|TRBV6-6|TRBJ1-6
TGTGCCAGCTGGGGGATCGGCTATAATTCACCCCTCCACTTT
CASWGIGYNSPLHF
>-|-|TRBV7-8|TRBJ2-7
TGTGCCACTCAATTGGGGCGGAGCTCCTACGAGCAGTACTTC
CATQLGRSSYEQYF
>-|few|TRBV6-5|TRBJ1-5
TGTGCCAGCAGAAAGGGGGGGAATCAGCCCCAGCATTTT
CASRKGGNQPQHF
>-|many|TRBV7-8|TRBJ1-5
TGTGCCAGCAGCTTAGTTGCCGGTCAAAATTATCAGCCCCAGCATTTT
CASSLVAGQNYQPQHF
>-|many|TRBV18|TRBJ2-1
TGTGCCAGCTCACCACAGGGGAATGAGCAGTTCTTC
CASSPQGNEQFF
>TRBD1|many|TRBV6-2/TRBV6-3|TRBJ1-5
TGTGCCAGCGACCTCCGGACAGGGGTCCAGCCCCAGCATTTT
CASDLRTGVQPQHF
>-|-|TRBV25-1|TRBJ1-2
TGTGCCAGCAGAGGGGTGGCTCACGACTATGGCTACACCTTC
CASRGVAHDYGYTF
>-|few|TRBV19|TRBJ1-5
TGTGCCAGTAGTCTGTCTCCGGGACCGCCAGATTATAGCAATCAGCCCCAGCATTTT
CASSLSPGPPDYSNQPQHF
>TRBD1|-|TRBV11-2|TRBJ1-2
TGTGCCAGCAGCTCTTCTAGGACAGGGCCTAGGGGCTACACCTTC
CASSSSRTGPRGYTF
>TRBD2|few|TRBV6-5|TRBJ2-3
TGTGCCAGCATATCTAGCGGTAGCACAGATACGCAGTATTTT
CASISSGSTDTQYF
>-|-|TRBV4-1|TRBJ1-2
TGCGCCAGCAGCCAAGATCCCCGGGTACCTAACTATGGCTACACCTTC
CASSQDPRVPNYGYTF
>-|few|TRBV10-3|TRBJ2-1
TGTGCCATCAGTGAGGACGCAGATATAAATAATGAGCCGTTCTTC
CAISEDADINNEPFF
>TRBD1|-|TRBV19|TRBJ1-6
TGTGCCAGTAGTATGGAAACAGGGGGCTATCTTAATTCACCCCTCCACTTT
CASSMETGGYLNSPLHF
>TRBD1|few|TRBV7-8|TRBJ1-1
TGTGCCAGCAGTGACAGGGGGAGAGATACTGAAGCTTTCTTT
CASSDRGRDTEAFF
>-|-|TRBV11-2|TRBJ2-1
TGTGCCAGCAGCGTCAAGGTGGGGCAGTTCTTC
CASSVKVGQFF
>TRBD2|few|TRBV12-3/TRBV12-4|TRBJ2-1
TGTGCCAGCAGTCCCCCTGGACTAGCGGGAGACGAGCAGTTCTTC
CASSPPGLAGDEQFF
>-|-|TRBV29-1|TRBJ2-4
TGCAGCGTTGAACAGGGGAGCGCCAAAAACATTCAGTACTTC
CSVEQGSAKNIQYF
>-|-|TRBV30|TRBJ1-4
TGTGCCTGGAGTCGGGGGCGCAATGAAAAACTGTTTTTT
CAWSRGRNEKLFF
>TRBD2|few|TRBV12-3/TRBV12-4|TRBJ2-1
TGTGCCAGCAGTTGGACTAGCGGGCCAAATGAGCAGTTCTTC
CASSWTSGPNEQFF
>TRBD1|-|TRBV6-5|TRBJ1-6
TGTGCCAGCAGTTACTCGGACAGGGTGAATTCACCCCTCCACTTT
CASSYSDRVNSPLHF
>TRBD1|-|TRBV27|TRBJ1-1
TGTGCCAGCAGTCCCATCAGGGGGCTCACTGAAGCTTTCTTT
CASSPIRGLTEAFF
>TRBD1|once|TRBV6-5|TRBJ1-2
TGTGCCAGCAGTCCAGGGGGAGGGGGCGGATACACCTTC
CASSPGGGGGYTF
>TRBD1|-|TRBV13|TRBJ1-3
TGTGCCAGCGGCCGGGACAGGGGTTGGAACACCATATATTTT
CASGRDRGWNTIYF
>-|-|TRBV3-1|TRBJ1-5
TGTGCCAGCAGTTCCGGGTGGGATAATCAGCCCCAGCATTTT
CASSSGWDNQPQHF
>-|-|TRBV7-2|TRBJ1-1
TGTGCCAGCAGCTTAGTGCCCGGACTGTGGGCTGAAGCTTTCTTT
CASSLVPGLWAEAFF
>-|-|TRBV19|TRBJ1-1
TGTGCCAGTAGGGGGCGGGACACTGAAGCTTTCTTT
CASRGRDTEAFF
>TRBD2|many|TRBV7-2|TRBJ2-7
TGTGCCAGCAGCCTGAGCGGGGGCTCCTACGAGCAGTACTTC
CASSLSGGSYEQYF
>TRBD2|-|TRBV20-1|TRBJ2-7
TGCAGTGCTAGTGCCCCGACCGAAGCGGGAGGCGAGCAGTACTTC
CSASAPTEAGGEQYF
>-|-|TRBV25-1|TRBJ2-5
TGTGCCAGCAGTGATTATTTCCAAGAGACCCAGTACTTC
CASSDYFQETQYF
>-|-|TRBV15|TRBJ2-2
TGTGCCACCAGTGACACCGGGGAGCTGTTTTTT
CATSDTGELFF
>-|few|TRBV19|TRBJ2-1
TGTGCCAGTAGTATCCGGAGGAAGAACAACGAGCAGTTCTTC
CASSIRRKNNEQFF
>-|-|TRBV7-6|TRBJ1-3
TGTGCCAGCAGCCCAAATACAGGGCACTCTGGAAACACCATATATTTT
CASSPNTGHSGNTIYF
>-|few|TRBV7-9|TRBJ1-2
TGTGCCAGCAGCTTAGGCCTTCCCAACTATGGCTACACCTTC
CASSLGLPNYGYTF
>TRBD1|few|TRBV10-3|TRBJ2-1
TGTGCCACTCTCGGACAGGGGGGAAATGAGCAGTTCTTC
CATLGQGGNEQFF
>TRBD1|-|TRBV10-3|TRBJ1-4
TGTGCCTCCCGGACAGGCGTCCTAGAAAAACTGTTTTTT
CASRTGVLEKLFF
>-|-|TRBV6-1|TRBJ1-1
TGTGCCAGCAGCAAACAGATGAACACTGAAGCTTTCTTT
CASSKQMNTEAFF
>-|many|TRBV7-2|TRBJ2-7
TGTGCCAGCAGCTTAGGGGTAGGAATAAGGGCGGCAGGGGATCGCCACGAGCAGTACTTC
CASSLGVGIRAAGDRHEQYF
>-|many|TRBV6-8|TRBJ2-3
TGTGCCAGCAGTTCGTTCCGCGACAGGCAAAACCTCACCCGCACAGATACGCAGTATTTT
CASSSFRDRQNLTRTDTQYF
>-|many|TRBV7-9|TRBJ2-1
TGTGCCAGCAGCTTCAATGAGCAGTTCTTC
CASSFNEQFF
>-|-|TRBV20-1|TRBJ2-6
TGCAGTGCTACAGGGGCCTCTGGGGCCAACGTCCTGACTTTC
CSATGASGANVLTF
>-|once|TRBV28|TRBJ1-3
TGTGCCAGCAGCCCACCTTCTTCTGGAAACACCATATATTTT
CASSPPSSGNTIYF
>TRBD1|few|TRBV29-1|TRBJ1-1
TGCAGCGTTGAAGCCGCCGGGACAGCACTTGAAGCTTTCTTT
CSVEAAGTALEAFF
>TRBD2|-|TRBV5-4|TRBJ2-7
TGTGCCAGCAGCCCCGGGGGGGTGCTCTACGAGCAGTACTTC
CASSPGGVLYEQYF
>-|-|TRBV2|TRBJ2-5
TGTGCCAGCAGAAAACTAGTCGCCGAGACCCAGTACTTC
CASRKLVAETQYF
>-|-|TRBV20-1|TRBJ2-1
TGCAGTGCCCCCACGGGCAACTACAATGAGCAGTTCTTC
CSAPTGNYNEQFF
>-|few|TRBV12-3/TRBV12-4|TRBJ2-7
TGTGCCAGCAGCCGGGGGTTGGTGTACGAGCAGTACTTC
CASSRGLVYEQYF